This T cell receptor beta chain was recorded in a study of T-cell reconstitution after alpha-beta-depleted transplantation in children. As it was prepared, the TCRbeta library received unique molecular identifiers. TCRdb used MiXCR to reprocess the PCR reads, holding one entry per CDR3 protein. Here the sample spans some 48,000 distinct CDR3 sequences, roughly 5% being singletons. This clonotype was detected ten times or more. What it recognizes is unknown. Germline V gene lookup returns CDR1 WNHNN and CDR2 SYGVQD (reference sequence). The V and J ends lost 2 bases and 6 bases respectively, with 11 bases between them. CDR3 length equals 13 residues. Findings of the study overall: Several hundred expanded graft clones reportedly gave rise to the alpha-beta T cells present about two months after transplant. After one year, T-cell counts and TCRbeta diversity mostly came from new T cells.

The TCR was taken from a female patient aged 2 to 10 who had a stem cell transplant for aplastic anemia, so the T cells may come from the graft donor. Sequenced here: PBMCs, mostly from graft donor cells, sampled 60 days after TCRalphabeta/CD19-depleted stem cell transplant. This chain connects TRBV10-1 to TRBJ2-7; D might be TRBD1 or TRBD2, each matching 6 bases. DNA of the CDR3: TGCGCCAGCAGTGAGGGGGGGCTTTTCGAGCAGTACTTC. It codes for CASSEGGLFEQYF.